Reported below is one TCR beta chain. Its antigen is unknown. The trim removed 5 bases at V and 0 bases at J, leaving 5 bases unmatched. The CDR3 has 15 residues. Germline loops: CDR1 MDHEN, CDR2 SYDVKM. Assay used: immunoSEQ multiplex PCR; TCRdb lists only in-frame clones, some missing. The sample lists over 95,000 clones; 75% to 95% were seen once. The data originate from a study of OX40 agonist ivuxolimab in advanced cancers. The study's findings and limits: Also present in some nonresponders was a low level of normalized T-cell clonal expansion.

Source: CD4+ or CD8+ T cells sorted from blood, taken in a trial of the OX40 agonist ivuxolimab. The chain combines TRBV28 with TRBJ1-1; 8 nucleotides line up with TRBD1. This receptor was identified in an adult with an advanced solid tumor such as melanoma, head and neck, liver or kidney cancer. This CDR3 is CASSPPTGVNTEAFF. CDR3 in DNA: TGTGCCAGCAGTCCCCCGACAGGGGTGAACACTGAAGCTTTCTTT.